This T cell receptor (beta chain) was sequenced in a study of beta chain features in type 1 diabetes. In the study overall: Across all samples, roughly 98,000,000 sorted cells were examined. Broader study findings: The naive, central memory and Treg TCRB repertoires of patients appeared to be more similar to one another than those of healthy donors.

The investigators reverse transcribed all of the isolated RNA, so they sequenced expressed TCRB transcripts. For naive, central memory and regulatory T cell samples, reads averaged about 3.5 million. Assay used: immunoSEQ multiplex PCR; TCRdb lists only in-frame clones, some missing. The profile shows 200,000 to 250,000 clones, under 13% of them singletons. The CDR3 covers 14 residues. CDR1 is PRHDT and CDR2 is FYEKMQ in the germline V gene (reference sequence). Trimming left V 2 bases short and J 0 bases short, with 5 bases between. This clone appeared a few times. No antigen is known for it. This TCR derives from a man between 18 and 35 years old in good health. The chain carries TRBV13 and TRBJ1-3, with D hard to call. The source material was central memory CD4+ T cells from blood. For the CDR3, the DNA is TGTGCCAGCAGCTTAAAAGTCTCTGGAAACACCATATATTTT. It specifies CASSLKVSGNTIYF.